This T cell receptor (beta chain) was sequenced for a study of T cell responses to AZD1222 COVID-19 vaccine. Study-level results: Increased Spike-specific TCR breadth and depth were observed after two AZD1222 doses.

The table came from immunoSEQ multiplex PCR; TCRdb's copy has only in-frame clones and leaves some out. The data contain around 140,000 clones, 80% to 90% of them seen just once; the ten biggest clones take up 1.5% to 2%. The CDR3 spans 16 residues. V lost 5 bases and J lost 7, with 24 bases in between. Germline-derived CDR1 and CDR2 are LGHDT and YNNKEL (reference sequence). As concerns this clone: The antigen remains undetermined.

Sequenced material: peripheral blood, taken on day 0 of AZD1222 vaccination. This receptor was identified in an adult in good health. This chain uses TRBV3-1 (or the pseudogene TRBV3-2) with TRBJ2-7; weak D call: TRBD2 (5 bases). The CDR3 coding sequence is TGTGCCAGCAGCGCGTACCGGCGACCTCCCGGGGAAGAGCAGTACTTC. Encoded protein: CASSAYRRPPGEEQYF.